This is a list of T cell receptor beta chains from one sample in a study of blood T cell repertoires in COVID-19. The table came from immunoSEQ multiplex PCR; TCRdb's copy has only in-frame clones and leaves some out. The table lists 110,000 or so clones, 70% to 90% of them singletons. Sequenced material: peripheral blood. The origin of the receptors is a woman aged 60 to 75 with acute or convalescent COVID-19. The CDR3 runs from the conserved cysteine through the conserved F or W. The D gene is left open where the match is weak. The listing skips clone size in some rows; elsewhere it reads once, few, many or a size class.

.,.,TRBJ1-6,TRBV4-3,CASSQDGGLLLHF,TGCGCCAGCAGCCAAGATGGCGGTCTACTCCTCCACTTT
.,TRBD2,TRBJ2-7,TRBV5-6,CASSLELAGPGRGEQYF,TGTGCCAGCAGCTTGGAGCTAGCGGGACCCGGCCGGGGGGAGCAGTACTTC
.,TRBD1,TRBJ1-2,TRBV7-9,CASTHGTGYGYTF,TGTGCCAGCACCCACGGGACAGGCTATGGCTACACCTTC
once,.,TRBJ1-2,TRBV5-1,CASSLQGRRDGYTF,TGCGCCAGCAGCCTACAGGGTCGGAGAGATGGCTACACCTTC
.,.,TRBJ1-2,TRBV27,CASRSQGTNYGYTF,TGTGCCAGCAGATCTCAGGGAACTAACTATGGCTACACCTTC
few,.,TRBJ1-1,TRBV12-3/TRBV12-4,CASSFQGSTEAFF,TGTGCCAGCAGTTTTCAGGGTTCGACTGAAGCTTTCTTT
once,.,TRBJ1-4,TRBV10-3,CAISESAAGQKLFF,TGTGCCATCAGTGAGTCTGCGGCGGGGCAAAAACTGTTTTTT
.,TRBD1,TRBJ1-1,TRBV2,CASRGTGANTEAFF,TGTGCCAGCAGAGGAACAGGGGCGAACACTGAAGCTTTCTTT
.,TRBD1,TRBJ1-2,TRBV3-1/TRBV3-2,CASSQGTGGNYGYTF,TGTGCCAGCAGCCAAGGGACAGGTGGGAACTATGGCTACACCTTC
.,.,TRBJ1-1,TRBV15,CATSRGRSTEAFF,TGTGCCACCAGCAGGGGCCGAAGCACTGAAGCTTTCTTT
.,.,TRBJ2-7,TRBV6-4,CASSDLMGTPVPYEQYF,TGTGCCAGCAGTGACTTAATGGGGACACCGGTCCCCTACGAGCAGTACTTC
.,.,TRBJ2-7,TRBV28,CASSLSMTYEQYF,TGTGCCAGCAGTTTGAGTATGACCTACGAGCAGTACTTC
.,.,TRBJ2-2,TRBV7-3,CASSLTGTGELFF,TGTGCCAGCAGCTTAACCGGGACCGGGGAGCTGTTTTTT
.,.,TRBJ2-1,TRBV6-1,CASSEEIRNEQFF,TGTGCCAGCAGTGAAGAGATTAGAAATGAGCAGTTCTTC
.,TRBD1,TRBJ2-7,TRBV19,CASRPDRAREQYF,TGTGCCAGTAGACCAGACAGGGCTCGAGAGCAGTACTTC
medium-sized,TRBD1,TRBJ2-7,TRBV5-6,CASRGPGQGKDYEQYF,TGTGCCAGCAGGGGCCCCGGACAGGGTAAGGACTACGAGCAGTACTTC
.,TRBD1,TRBJ2-3,TRBV27,CASSLGPQGADTQYF,TGTGCCAGCAGTTTAGGCCCTCAGGGGGCAGATACGCAGTATTTT
.,.,TRBJ2-4,TRBV15,CATSRDMKIQYF,TGTGCCACCAGCAGGGACATGAAAATTCAGTACTTC
.,TRBD1,TRBJ1-1,TRBV5-1,CASSTSGTGDEAFF,TGCGCCAGCAGCACATCCGGGACAGGGGACGAAGCTTTCTTT
.,.,TRBJ1-2,TRBV5-1,CASSLATAGGYGYTF,TGCGCCAGCAGCTTGGCAACAGCCGGAGGCTATGGCTACACCTTC
.,.,TRBJ2-7,TRBV7-3,CASSPGANYEQYF,TGTGCCAGCAGCCCAGGGGCTAATTACGAGCAGTACTTC
few,.,TRBJ1-3,TRBV18,CASSMEYGAGNTIYF,TGTGCCAGCTCCATGGAGTACGGAGCAGGAAACACCATATATTTT
.,.,TRBJ1-4,TRBV11-2,CASSFDPRVGATNEKLFF,TGTGCCAGCAGCTTTGACCCCAGGGTTGGAGCAACTAATGAAAAACTGTTTTTT
.,TRBD1,TRBJ1-1,TRBV5-6,CASSLDRQGSTEAFF,TGTGCCAGCAGCTTGGACCGACAGGGCAGCACTGAAGCTTTCTTT
once,.,TRBJ1-5,TRBV6-5,CASRRPGGDQPQHF,TGTGCCAGCAGACGCCCCGGGGGGGATCAGCCCCAGCATTTT
.,.,TRBJ1-4,TRBV30,CAWLSWTNRGEKLFF,TGTGCCTGGCTTTCATGGACCAATCGGGGGGAAAAACTGTTTTTT
.,TRBD1,TRBJ2-1,TRBV6-1,CASSPGGTRSNEQFF,TGTGCCAGCAGTCCAGGGGGAACTCGGTCCAATGAGCAGTTCTTC
.,.,TRBJ1-2,TRBV24-1,CATSGGYGYTF,TGTGCCACCTCGGGGGGGTATGGCTACACCTTC
few,.,TRBJ2-7,TRBV28,CASSFQRGQYF,TGTGCCAGCAGTTTCCAAAGAGGGCAGTACTTC
.,TRBD2,TRBJ2-1,TRBV5-1,CASSLGGTTYNEQFF,TGCGCCAGCAGCTTGGGCGGGACTACCTACAATGAGCAGTTCTTC
few,TRBD1,TRBJ1-2,TRBV30,CAWSPGQIFYGYTF,TGTGCCTGGAGTCCGGGACAGATATTCTATGGCTACACCTTC
.,TRBD1,TRBJ1-5,TRBV18,CASSPATGWDQPQHF,TGTGCCAGCTCACCGGCGACAGGGTGGGATCAGCCCCAGCATTTT
.,.,TRBJ1-2,TRBV28,CASSLTGPGNGYTF,TGTGCCAGCAGTCTAACCGGGCCGGGGAATGGCTACACCTTC
.,TRBD1,TRBJ2-2,TRBV29-1,CSARTGGNTGELFF,TGCAGCGCCCGGACAGGCGGGAACACCGGGGAGCTGTTTTTT
.,TRBD1,TRBJ1-6,TRBV4-1,CASSQDGDSAYNSPLHF,TGCGCCAGCAGCCAAGATGGGGACAGCGCCTATAATTCACCCCTCCACTTT
.,TRBD1,TRBJ1-2,TRBV28,CASAELLGQGYGYTF,TGTGCCAGCGCCGAGTTGTTGGGACAGGGGTATGGCTACACCTTC
.,.,TRBJ1-1,TRBV6-5,CASSTRTGNTEAFF,TGTGCCAGCAGTACCCGCACCGGGAACACTGAAGCTTTCTTT
.,TRBD2,TRBJ2-1,TRBV2,CASAQREDHEQFF,TGTGCCAGCGCCCAGCGGGAGGACCATGAGCAGTTCTTC
.,TRBD1,TRBJ1-2,TRBV7-2,CASSPQQGAPYGYTF,TGTGCCAGCAGCCCACAACAGGGGGCCCCCTATGGCTACACCTTC
.,TRBD2,TRBJ2-2,TRBV25-1,CASSDPGLGDTGELFF,TGTGCCAGCAGTGACCCGGGACTAGGGGACACCGGGGAGCTGTTTTTT
once,.,TRBJ1-1,TRBV5-6,CASSLGGGSETEAFF,TGTGCCAGCAGCTTGGGCGGGGGTTCGGAGACTGAAGCTTTCTTT
once,TRBD1,TRBJ1-1,TRBV4-1,CASSQPGQGAVGAFF,TGCGCCAGCAGCCAGCCGGGACAGGGGGCAGTTGGAGCTTTCTTT
.,.,TRBJ1-2,TRBV27,CARSVVLNGYTF,TGTGCCAGGTCGGTAGTGCTTAATGGCTACACCTTC
.,.,TRBJ2-3,TRBV28,CASSSPGYTDTQYF,TGTGCCAGCAGCTCCCCAGGATACACAGATACGCAGTATTTT
.,TRBD1,TRBJ2-1,TRBV28,CASSFLSTGYNEQFF,TGTGCCAGCAGTTTTCTCTCGACAGGGTACAATGAGCAGTTCTTC
.,TRBD2,TRBJ2-7,TRBV11-2,CASSLRGPTSTIPYEQYF,TGTGCCAGCAGCTTACGCGGACCGACTAGCACCATCCCCTACGAGCAGTACTTC
.,TRBD1,TRBJ2-5,TRBV30,CAGDQGEETQYF,TGTGCCGGGGACCAGGGGGAAGAGACCCAGTACTTC
.,TRBD1,TRBJ2-1,TRBV27,CASSPRDRADEQFF,TGTGCCAGCAGTCCCCGGGACAGGGCCGATGAGCAGTTCTTC
.,TRBD2,TRBJ2-5,TRBV12-3/TRBV12-4,CASRLAGVETQYF,TGTGCCAGCAGACTAGCGGGGGTGGAGACCCAGTACTTC
.,TRBD2,TRBJ2-2,TRBV6-6,CASSLTSSGELFF,TGTGCCAGCAGTTTGACTAGCTCCGGGGAGCTGTTTTTT
.,.,TRBJ1-2,TRBV3-1/TRBV3-2,CASSQASGGHGYTF,TGTGCCAGCAGCCAAGCTTCCGGAGGTCATGGCTACACCTTC
.,.,TRBJ2-2,TRBV5-6,CASSWTTLRGELFF,TGTGCCAGCAGCTGGACTACCCTACGCGGGGAGCTGTTTTTT